This T cell receptor beta chain was observed in a study of neurological immune-mediated disorders. Template-switch 5'RACE cDNA synthesis added a 10-nucleotide unique molecular identifier. TCRdb called the 5' RACE reads again in MiXCR, with one record for every CDR3 protein. Altogether about 27,000 distinct CDR3 sequences are present, 21% being singletons, with the ten largest covering more than 15%. This clonotype came up many times. The CDR3 is 13 amino acids. Trimming shortened V by 5 bases and J by 9 bases, and 14 bases separated the two germline ends. In germline, CDR1 is MNHEY, CDR2 SMNVEV (reference sequence).

The sample consisted of PBMCs. The J gene is TRBJ2-1, the V gene TRBV27; D possibly corresponds to TRBD2 (5 bases). The sequence was collected from a woman aged 60-75 years in good health. Here the CDR3 DNA reads TGTGCCAGCAGTGATCGAGGGAGAGGTGAGCAGTTCTTC. Protein: CASSDRGRGEQFF.